This TCR beta chain was sequenced for a study of response to subunit inactivated influenza vaccine. Study findings and constraints: A suggestion made by the authors is that each seasonal influenza vaccination recruits few new T cells.

A remark on this clonotype: Antigen: not known.

One entry per CDR3 protein results from TCRdb running MiXCR on the RT-PCR reads. The sample shows some 640,000 distinct CDR3 sequences, about 14% of them seen only once. This CDR3 is built from 15 residues. CDR1 DFQATT and CDR2 SNEGSKA come from the germline V gene (reference sequence). Trimming removed 5 bases from V and 1 base from J, with 17 bases in between. The chain carries TRBV20-1 and TRBJ2-5, with D perhaps TRBD2 (5 bases). The sample consisted of PBMCs from blood, taken 14 days before vaccination. This receptor was identified in a man aged 50 or older who received an inactivated influenza vaccine. Written as DNA, the CDR3 is TGCAGTGCTCAGTTCCCCAGCGGACCCCAAGAGACCCAGTACTTC. It codes for CSAQFPSGPQETQYF.